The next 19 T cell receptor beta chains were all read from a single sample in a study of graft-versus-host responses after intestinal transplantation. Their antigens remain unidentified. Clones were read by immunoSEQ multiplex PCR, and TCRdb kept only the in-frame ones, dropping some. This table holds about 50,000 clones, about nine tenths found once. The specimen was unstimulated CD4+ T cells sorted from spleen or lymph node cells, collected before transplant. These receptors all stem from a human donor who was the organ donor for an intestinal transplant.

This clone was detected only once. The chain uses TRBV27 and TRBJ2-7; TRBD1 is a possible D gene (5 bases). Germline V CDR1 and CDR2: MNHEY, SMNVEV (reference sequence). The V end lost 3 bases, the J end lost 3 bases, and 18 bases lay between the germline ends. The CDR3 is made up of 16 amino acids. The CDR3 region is CASSFLSPRQFYEQYF. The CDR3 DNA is TGTGCCAGCAGTTTTTTGTCTCCGCGACAGTTCTACGAGCAGTACTTC.

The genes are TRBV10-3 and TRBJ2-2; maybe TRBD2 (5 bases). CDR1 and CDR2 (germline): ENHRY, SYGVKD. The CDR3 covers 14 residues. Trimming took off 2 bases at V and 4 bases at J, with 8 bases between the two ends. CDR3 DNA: TGTGCCATCAGTGAGGGACGGGGCACCGGGGAGCTGTTTTTT. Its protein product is CAISEGRGTGELFF.

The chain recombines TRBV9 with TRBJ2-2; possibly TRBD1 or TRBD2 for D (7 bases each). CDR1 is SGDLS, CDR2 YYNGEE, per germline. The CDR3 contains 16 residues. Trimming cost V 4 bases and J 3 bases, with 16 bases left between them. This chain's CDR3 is CASSPTGGQYTGELFF. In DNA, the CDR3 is TGTGCCAGCAGCCCCACGGGGGGACAGTACACCGGGGAGCTGTTTTTT.

CDR3 protein: CASSYSRGQPQHF. In nucleotides, the CDR3 is TGTGCCAGCAGTTACTCACGGGGTCAGCCCCAGCATTTT. The chain is built from TRBV6-6 and TRBJ1-5, with D hard to call. The germline V gene has CDR1 MNHNY and CDR2 SVGAGI (reference sequence). This CDR3 has 13 residues. Trimming left V 0 bases short and J 6 bases short, with 6 bases between.

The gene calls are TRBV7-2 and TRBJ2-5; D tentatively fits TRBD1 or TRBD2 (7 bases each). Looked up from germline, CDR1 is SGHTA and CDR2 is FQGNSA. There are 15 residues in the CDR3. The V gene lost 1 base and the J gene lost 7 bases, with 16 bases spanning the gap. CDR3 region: CASSLGQGGSVTQYF. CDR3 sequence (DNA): TGTGCCAGCAGCTTAGGACAGGGAGGGAGTGTGACCCAGTACTTC.

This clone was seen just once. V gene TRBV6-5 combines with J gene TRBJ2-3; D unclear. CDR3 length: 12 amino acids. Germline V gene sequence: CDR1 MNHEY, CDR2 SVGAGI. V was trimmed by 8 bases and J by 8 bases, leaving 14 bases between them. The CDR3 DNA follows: TGTGCCAGCGGGTTACTCTCCGGTACGCAGTATTTT. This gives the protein CASGLLSGTQYF.

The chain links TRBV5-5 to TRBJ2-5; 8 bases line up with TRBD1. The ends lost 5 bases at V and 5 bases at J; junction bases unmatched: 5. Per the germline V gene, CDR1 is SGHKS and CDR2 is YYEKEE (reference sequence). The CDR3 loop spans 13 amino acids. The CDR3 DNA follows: TGTGCCAGCAGATCCAGGGGGCTCGAGACCCAGTACTTC. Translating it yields CASRSRGLETQYF.

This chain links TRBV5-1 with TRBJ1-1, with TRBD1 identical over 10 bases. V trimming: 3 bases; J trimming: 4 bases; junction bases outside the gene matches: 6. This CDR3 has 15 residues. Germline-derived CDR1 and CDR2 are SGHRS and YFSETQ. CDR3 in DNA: TGCGCCAGCAGCTCCGCCGGGACAGGGGTCACTGAAGCTTTCTTT. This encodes CASSSAGTGVTEAFF.

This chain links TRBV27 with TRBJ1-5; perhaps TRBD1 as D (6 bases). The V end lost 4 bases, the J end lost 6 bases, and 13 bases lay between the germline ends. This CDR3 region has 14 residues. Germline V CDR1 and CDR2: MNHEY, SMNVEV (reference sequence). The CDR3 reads CASSSTGRAQPQHF. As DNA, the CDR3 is TGTGCCAGCAGTTCAACAGGGAGGGCTCAGCCCCAGCATTTT.

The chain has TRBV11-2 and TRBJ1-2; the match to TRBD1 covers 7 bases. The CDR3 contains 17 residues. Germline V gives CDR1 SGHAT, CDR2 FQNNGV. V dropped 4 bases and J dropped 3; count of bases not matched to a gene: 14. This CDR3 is CASSSLPSLRGDYGYTF. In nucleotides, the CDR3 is TGTGCCAGCAGCTCCTTACCCTCCCTCAGGGGGGACTATGGCTACACCTTC.

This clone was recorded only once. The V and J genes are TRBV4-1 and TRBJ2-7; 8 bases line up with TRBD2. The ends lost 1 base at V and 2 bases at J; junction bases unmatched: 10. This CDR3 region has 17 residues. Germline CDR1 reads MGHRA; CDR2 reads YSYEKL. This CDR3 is CASSQGSSSGSAYEQYF. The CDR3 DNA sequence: TGCGCCAGCAGCCAAGGGTCATCAAGCGGGAGCGCCTACGAGCAGTACTTC.

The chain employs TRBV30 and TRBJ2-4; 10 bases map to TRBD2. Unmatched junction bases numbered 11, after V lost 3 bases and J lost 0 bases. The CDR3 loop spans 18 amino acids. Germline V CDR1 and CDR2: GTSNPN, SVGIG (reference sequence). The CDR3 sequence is CAWRGGTSVLLAKNIQYF. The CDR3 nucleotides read TGTGCCTGGAGGGGCGGGACTAGCGTACTTCTAGCCAAAAACATTCAGTACTTC.

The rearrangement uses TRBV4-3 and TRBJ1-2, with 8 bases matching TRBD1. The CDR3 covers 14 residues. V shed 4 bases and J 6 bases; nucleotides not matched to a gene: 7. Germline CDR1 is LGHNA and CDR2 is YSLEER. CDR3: CASSLGQGVDGYTF. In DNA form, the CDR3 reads TGCGCCAGCAGCCTTGGACAGGGCGTGGATGGCTACACCTTC.

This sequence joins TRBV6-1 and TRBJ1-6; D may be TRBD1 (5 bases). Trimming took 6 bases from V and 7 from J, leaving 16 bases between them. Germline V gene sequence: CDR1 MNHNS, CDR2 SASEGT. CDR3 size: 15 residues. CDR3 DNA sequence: TGTGCCAGCAGAGAACGACAGCTCGCGAATTCACCCCTCCACTTT. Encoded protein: CASRERQLANSPLHF.

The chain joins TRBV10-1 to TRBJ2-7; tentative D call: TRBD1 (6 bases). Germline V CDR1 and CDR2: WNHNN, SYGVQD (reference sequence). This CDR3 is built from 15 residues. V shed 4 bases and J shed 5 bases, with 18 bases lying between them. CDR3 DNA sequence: TGCGCCAGCAGTGGATGCCCCCGGACAGAGGACGAGCAGTACTTC. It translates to CASSGCPRTEDEQYF.

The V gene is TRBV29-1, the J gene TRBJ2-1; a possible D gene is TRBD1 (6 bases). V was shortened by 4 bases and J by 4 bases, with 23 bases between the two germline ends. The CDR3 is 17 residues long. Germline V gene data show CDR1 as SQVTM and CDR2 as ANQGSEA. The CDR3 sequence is CSVAGNIISGTYNEQFF. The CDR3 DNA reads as TGCAGCGTTGCGGGTAACATCATTTCCGGGACATACAATGAGCAGTTCTTC.

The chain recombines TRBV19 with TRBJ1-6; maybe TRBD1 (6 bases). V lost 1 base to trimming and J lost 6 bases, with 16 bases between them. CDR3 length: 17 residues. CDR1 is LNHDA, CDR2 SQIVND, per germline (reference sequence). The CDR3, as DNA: TGTGCCAGTAGTATAGCCTCGACAGGAAAGTTTAATTCACCCCTCCACTTT. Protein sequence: CASSIASTGKFNSPLHF.

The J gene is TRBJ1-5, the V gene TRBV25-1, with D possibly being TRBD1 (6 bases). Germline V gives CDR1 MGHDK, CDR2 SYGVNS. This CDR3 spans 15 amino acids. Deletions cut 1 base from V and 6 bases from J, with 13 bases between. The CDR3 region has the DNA TGTGCCAGCAGTGAATCGAGGACAGTTGGTCAGCCCCAGCATTTT. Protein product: CASSESRTVGQPQHF.

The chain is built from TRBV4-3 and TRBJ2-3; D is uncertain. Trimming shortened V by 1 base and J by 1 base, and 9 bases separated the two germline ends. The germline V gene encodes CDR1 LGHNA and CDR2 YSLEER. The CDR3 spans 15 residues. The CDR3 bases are TGCGCCAGCAGCCAAGGGGATATAGGCACAGATACGCAGTATTTT. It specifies CASSQGDIGTDTQYF.